This entry lists 16 T cell receptor beta chains sequenced from one sample in a study of blood T cell repertoires in COVID-19 (TCRdb year 2020). The library relied on the immunoSEQ multiplex PCR assay. TCRdb took over this immuneACCESS table, retaining in-frame rearrangements with V and J assigned. Such tables are incomplete; in checked studies, under half of the missing clones stem from an unresolved V gene, and the remainder is unexplained. The sample yields some 200,000 clones; about nine tenths were counted once. Clones ranked in the top ten supply under 3% of the sample. The sequenced sample consisted of PBMCs or T cells enriched from blood (not recorded which). These receptors came from a woman between 25 and 40 years old who had recovered from COVID-19.

V usage is TRBV5-1 and J usage is TRBJ1-2; D unresolved. Germline-derived CDR1 and CDR2 are SGHRS and YFSETQ. V was trimmed by 3 bases and J by 1 base, leaving 10 bases between them. The CDR3 is 14 residues long. The CDR3 sequence: CASSSPAGNYGYTF. The CDR3 DNA reads as TGCGCCAGCAGCTCACCGGCGGGTAACTATGGCTACACCTTC.

The chain joins TRBV7-6 to TRBJ1-2, with D unresolved. Germline values: CDR1 SGHVS, CDR2 FNYEAQ. Trimming removed 2 bases at V and 3 bases at J, with 13 bases between. The CDR3 contains 15 residues. Here the CDR3 reads CASSLSAGRYYGYTF. CDR3 DNA: TGTGCCAGCAGCTTATCGGCGGGGAGGTACTATGGCTACACCTTC. The full variable domain, with the rest looked up from reference TRBV7-6 and TRBJ1-2, is GAGVSQSPRYKVTKRGQDVALRCDPISGHVSLYWYRQALGQGPEFLTYFNYEAQQDKSGLPNDRFSAERPEGSISTLTIQRTEQRDSAMYRCASSLSAGRYYGYTFGSGTRLTVV.

The rearrangement uses TRBV9 and TRBJ2-7, with a weak D call TRBD1 (6 bases). Per germline, CDR1 SGDLS and CDR2 YYNGEE. The CDR3 totals 14 residues. V lost 0 bases, J lost 2 bases, and 9 bases lay in between. In nucleotides, the CDR3 is TGTGCCAGCAGCGTAGGGACAGAGACCTACGAGCAGTACTTC. Amino acids: CASSVGTETYEQYF.

CDR3 in amino acids: CASSTQGTDTQYF. In nucleotides, the CDR3 is TGTGCCAGCAGTACACAGGGGACAGATACGCAGTATTTT. The chain combines TRBV27 with TRBJ2-3; 7 positions match TRBD1. The CDR3 has 13 amino acids. Germline CDR1 reads MNHEY; CDR2 reads SMNVEV (reference sequence). V was pared by 5 bases and J by 3 bases, with 2 bases of the junction left unmatched.

The chain is built from TRBV19 and TRBJ2-7; tentatively, D is TRBD2 (6 bases). The V gene's germline CDR1 is LNHDA and CDR2 SQIVND (reference sequence). Trimming pared 2 bases from V and 0 bases from J, leaving 8 bases between. The CDR3 contains 14 residues. CDR3 nucleotides: TGTGCCAGTAGTATAACGGGGGACTCCTACGAGCAGTACTTC. It specifies CASSITGDSYEQYF.

There are a few counts of this clone. CDR3 sequence reads: CASSPGGGTGLNTEAFF. DNA for the CDR3: TGTGCCAGCAGCCCGGGTGGGGGAACAGGGCTGAACACTGAAGCTTTCTTT. The J gene is TRBJ1-1, the V gene TRBV7-9; TRBD1 might be the D (6 bases). V was clipped by 5 bases and J by 0 bases, with 19 bases between them. Germline V gene sequence: CDR1 SEHNR, CDR2 FQNEAQ (reference sequence). This CDR3 comprises 17 residues.

The chain carries TRBV7-3 and TRBJ1-2; no definite D call. This CDR3 region has 14 residues. Germline V gene data show CDR1 as SGHTA and CDR2 as FQGTGA. Trimming pared 2 bases from V and 5 bases from J, leaving 12 bases between. CDR3 protein: CASSLSAEAYGYTF. Here the CDR3 DNA reads TGTGCCAGCAGCTTATCTGCAGAGGCTTATGGCTACACCTTC.

This clone occurred once. The chain couples TRBV7-8 to TRBJ2-1; 9 bases fit TRBD2. This CDR3 spans 16 amino acids. The germline V gene encodes CDR1 SGHVS and CDR2 FQNEAQ. Losses at the gene ends were 1 base for V and 7 bases for J; bases not matched to a gene: 8. The CDR3 spells CASSLVGGGGQNEQFF. CDR3 nucleotides: TGTGCCAGCAGCTTAGTCGGCGGGGGGGGCCAAAATGAGCAGTTCTTC.

This chain uses TRBV9 with TRBJ2-5; D not certain. Between the trimmed V and J ends, which lost 0 bases and 5 bases, there was a span of 14 bases. This CDR3 is 15 amino acids long. CDR1 is SGDLS and CDR2 is YYNGEE in the germline V gene. This CDR3 reads CASSVDGLGWETQYF. CDR3 in DNA: TGTGCCAGCAGCGTAGATGGTCTAGGCTGGGAGACCCAGTACTTC.

The chain couples TRBV27 to TRBJ2-5; TRBD1 agrees at 8 bases. The germline V gene encodes CDR1 MNHEY and CDR2 SMNVEV (reference sequence). Losses at the gene ends were 1 base for V and 7 bases for J; bases not matched to a gene: 8. CDR3 size: 15 residues. CDR3 nucleotide sequence: TGTGCCAGCAGTTTATACAGGGGGTTGAGGGGGACCCAGTACTTC. Encoded protein: CASSLYRGLRGTQYF.

In DNA, the CDR3 is TGTGCCAGCAGTTTATCCGGGAACTACGAGCAGTACTTC. It codes for CASSLSGNYEQYF. V and J are TRBV28 and TRBJ2-7; tentative D call: TRBD2 (5 bases). V was pared by 1 base and J by 3 bases, with 7 bases between. The CDR3 contains 13 residues. The germline V gene has CDR1 MDHEN and CDR2 SYDVKM. The variable domain in full, completed from reference TRBV28 and TRBJ2-7, reads DVKVTQSSRYLVKRTGEKVFLECVQDMDHENMFWYRQDPGLGLRLIYFSYDVKMKEKGDIPEGYSVSREKKERFSLILESASTNQTSMYLCASSLSGNYEQYFGPGTRLTVT.

V gene TRBV10-3 combines with J gene TRBJ2-7; no definite D call. Trimming cost V 7 bases and J 6 bases, with 13 bases left between them. The CDR3 spans 12 residues. Germline assignment: CDR1 ENHRY and CDR2 SYGVKD. The DNA of the CDR3 is TGTGCCATCACCGGTGATACGGGCGAGCAGTACTTC. It specifies CAITGDTGEQYF.

About this clone: Distinct nucleotide sequences in the sample also encode this CDR3. V and J are TRBV27 and TRBJ2-2; TRBD1 matches 11 bases. Trimming took 6 bases from V and 4 from J; bases not matched to a gene: 4. Per the germline V gene, CDR1 is MNHEY and CDR2 is SMNVEV (reference sequence). This CDR3 comprises 15 residues. Written as DNA, the CDR3 is TGTGCCAGCAGAACCGGGACAGGGGGCACCGGGGAGCTGTTTTTT. The encoded protein is CASRTGTGGTGELFF.

Worth noting for this clone: The identical CDR3 is also encoded by other nucleotide sequences in the sample. The rearrangement links TRBV18 to TRBJ2-3; tentatively, D is TRBD2 (6 bases). The germline V and J ends were trimmed by 2 bases and 0 bases, with 6 bases remaining between them. CDR3 size: 14 residues. Germline V gene lookup returns CDR1 KGHSH and CDR2 LQKENI. The CDR3 DNA follows: TGTGCCAGCTCACCAGGGGGGAGCACAGATACGCAGTATTTT. This codes for CASSPGGSTDTQYF.

V usage is TRBV18 and J usage is TRBJ2-7; no firm D call. V shed 3 bases and J shed 0 bases, with 3 bases lying between them. The CDR3 runs to 12 residues. In germline, CDR1 is KGHSH, CDR2 LQKENI. The CDR3 is CASSPSSYEQYF. Written as DNA, the CDR3 is TGTGCCAGCTCACCGAGCTCCTACGAGCAGTACTTC.

This chain connects TRBV15 to TRBJ2-3; 7 bases agree with TRBD1. Germline assignment: CDR1 LNHNV and CDR2 YYDKDF (reference sequence). Trimming removed 5 bases from V and 3 bases from J; junction bases left unmatched: 11. The CDR3 totals 16 residues. The DNA of the CDR3 is TGTGCCACCAGCGGATCGACAGGGAGTCAGACAGATACGCAGTATTTT. This codes for CATSGSTGSQTDTQYF.